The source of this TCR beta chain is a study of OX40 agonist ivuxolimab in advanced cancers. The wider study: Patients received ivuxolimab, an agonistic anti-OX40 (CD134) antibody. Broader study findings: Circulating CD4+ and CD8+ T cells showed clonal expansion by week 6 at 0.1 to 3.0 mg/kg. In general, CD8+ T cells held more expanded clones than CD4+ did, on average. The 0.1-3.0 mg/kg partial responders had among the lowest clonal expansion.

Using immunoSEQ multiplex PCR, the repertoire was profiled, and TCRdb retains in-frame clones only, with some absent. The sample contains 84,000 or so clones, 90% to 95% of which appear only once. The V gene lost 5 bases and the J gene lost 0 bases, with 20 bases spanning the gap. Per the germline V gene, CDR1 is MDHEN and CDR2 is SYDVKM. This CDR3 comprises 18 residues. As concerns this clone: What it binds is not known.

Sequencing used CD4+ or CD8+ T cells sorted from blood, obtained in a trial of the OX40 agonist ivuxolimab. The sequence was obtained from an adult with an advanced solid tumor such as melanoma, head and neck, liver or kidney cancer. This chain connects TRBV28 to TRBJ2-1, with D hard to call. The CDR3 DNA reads TGTGCCAGCAGTCCCTTTTTAGGGATCGAGAGCTCCTACAATGAGCAGTTCTTC. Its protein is CASSPFLGIESSYNEQFF.